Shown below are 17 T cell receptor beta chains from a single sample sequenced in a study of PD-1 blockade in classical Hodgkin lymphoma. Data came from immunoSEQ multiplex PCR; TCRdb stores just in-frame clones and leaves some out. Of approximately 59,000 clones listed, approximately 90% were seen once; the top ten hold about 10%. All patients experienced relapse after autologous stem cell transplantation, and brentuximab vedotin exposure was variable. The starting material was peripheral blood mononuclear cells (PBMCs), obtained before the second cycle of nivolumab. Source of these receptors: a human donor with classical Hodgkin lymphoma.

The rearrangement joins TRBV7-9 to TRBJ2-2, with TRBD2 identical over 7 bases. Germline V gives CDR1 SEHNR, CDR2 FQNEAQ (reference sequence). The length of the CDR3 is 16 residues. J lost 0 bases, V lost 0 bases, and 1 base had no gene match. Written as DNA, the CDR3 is TGTGCCAGCAGCTTAGCCGGACTAGCGAACACCGGGGAGCTGTTTTTT. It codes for CASSLAGLANTGELFF.

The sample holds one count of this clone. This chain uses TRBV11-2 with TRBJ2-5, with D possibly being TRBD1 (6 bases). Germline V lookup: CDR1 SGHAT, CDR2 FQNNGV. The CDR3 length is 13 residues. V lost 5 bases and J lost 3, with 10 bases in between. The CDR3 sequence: CASSPWTEETQYF. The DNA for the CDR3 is TGTGCCAGCAGCCCTTGGACAGAAGAGACCCAGTACTTC.

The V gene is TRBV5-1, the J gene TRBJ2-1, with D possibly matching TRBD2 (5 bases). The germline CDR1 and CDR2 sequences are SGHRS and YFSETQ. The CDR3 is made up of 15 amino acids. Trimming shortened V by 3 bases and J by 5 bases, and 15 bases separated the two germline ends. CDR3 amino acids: CASSSLASPDNEQFF. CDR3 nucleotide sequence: TGCGCCAGCAGCTCCCTAGCTTCCCCAGACAATGAGCAGTTCTTC.

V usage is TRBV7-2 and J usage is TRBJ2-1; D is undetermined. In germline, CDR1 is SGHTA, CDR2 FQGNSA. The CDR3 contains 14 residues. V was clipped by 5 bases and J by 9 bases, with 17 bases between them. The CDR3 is CASSPIDGFGEQFF. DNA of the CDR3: TGTGCCAGCAGCCCAATCGACGGTTTCGGTGAGCAGTTCTTC.

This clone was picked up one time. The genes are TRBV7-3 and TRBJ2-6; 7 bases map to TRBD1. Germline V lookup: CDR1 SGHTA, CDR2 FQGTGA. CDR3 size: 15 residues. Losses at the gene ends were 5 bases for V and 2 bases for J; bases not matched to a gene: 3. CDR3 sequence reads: CASSPDRAGANVLTF. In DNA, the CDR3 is TGTGCCAGCAGCCCAGACAGGGCTGGGGCCAACGTCCTGACTTTC.

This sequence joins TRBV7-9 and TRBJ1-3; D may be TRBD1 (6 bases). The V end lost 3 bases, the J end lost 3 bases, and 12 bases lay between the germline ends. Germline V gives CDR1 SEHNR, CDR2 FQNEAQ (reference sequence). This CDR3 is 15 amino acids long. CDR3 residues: CASSFSRGLGNTIYF. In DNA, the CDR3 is TGTGCCAGCAGCTTCAGCAGGGGTCTTGGAAACACCATATATTTT.

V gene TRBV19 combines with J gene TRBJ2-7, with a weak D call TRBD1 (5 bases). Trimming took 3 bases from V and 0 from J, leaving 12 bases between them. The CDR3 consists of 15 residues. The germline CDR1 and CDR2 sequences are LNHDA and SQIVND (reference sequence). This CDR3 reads CASSIGAGVSYEQYF. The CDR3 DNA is TGTGCCAGTAGTATTGGGGCAGGAGTCTCCTACGAGCAGTACTTC.

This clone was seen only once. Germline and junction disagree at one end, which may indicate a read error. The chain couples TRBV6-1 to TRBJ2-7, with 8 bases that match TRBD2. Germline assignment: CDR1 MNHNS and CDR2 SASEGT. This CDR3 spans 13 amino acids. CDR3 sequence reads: CASSEASSGGSGF. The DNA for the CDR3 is TGTGCCAGCAGTGAAGCTTCCAGCGGGGGATCCGGCTTC.

CDR3 amino acids: CASSYSGGSRIEQYF. Here the CDR3 DNA reads TGTGCCAGCAGCTACAGCGGAGGGAGTCGTATCGAGCAGTACTTC. This chain links TRBV27 with TRBJ2-7, with a tentative D call TRBD2 (6 bases). The CDR3 spans 15 residues. V dropped 6 bases and J dropped 6 bases, with 21 bases sitting between them. Germline CDR1 is MNHEY and CDR2 is SMNVEV (reference sequence).

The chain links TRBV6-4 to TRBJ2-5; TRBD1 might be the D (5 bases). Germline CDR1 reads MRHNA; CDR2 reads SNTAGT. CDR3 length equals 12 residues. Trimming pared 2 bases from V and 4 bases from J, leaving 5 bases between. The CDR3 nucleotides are TGTGCCAGCAGTGACAGGGGAGAGACCCAGTACTTC. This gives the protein CASSDRGETQYF.

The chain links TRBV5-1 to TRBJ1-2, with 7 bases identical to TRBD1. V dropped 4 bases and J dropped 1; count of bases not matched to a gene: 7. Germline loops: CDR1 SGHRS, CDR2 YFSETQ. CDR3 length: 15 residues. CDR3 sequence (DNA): TGCGCCAGCAGCGCGGGGACAGCTTATAACTATGGCTACACCTTC. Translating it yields CASSAGTAYNYGYTF.

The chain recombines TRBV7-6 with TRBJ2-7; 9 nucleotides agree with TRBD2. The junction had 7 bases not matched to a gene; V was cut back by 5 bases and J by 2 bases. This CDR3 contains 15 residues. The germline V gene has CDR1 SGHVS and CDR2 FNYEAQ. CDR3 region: CASSPDSGGTYEQYF. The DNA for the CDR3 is TGTGCCAGCAGCCCAGATAGCGGGGGTACCTACGAGCAGTACTTC.

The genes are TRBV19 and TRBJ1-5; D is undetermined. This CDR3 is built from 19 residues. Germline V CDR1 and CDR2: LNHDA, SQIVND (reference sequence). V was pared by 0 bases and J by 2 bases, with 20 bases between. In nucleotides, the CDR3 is TGTGCCAGTAGTATAGAAACAGTTATCAACGTTTTAGGCAATCAGCCCCAGCATTTT. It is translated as CASSIETVINVLGNQPQHF. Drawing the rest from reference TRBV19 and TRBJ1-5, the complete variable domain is DGGITQSPKYLFRKEGQNVTLSCEQNLNHDAMYWYRQDPGQGLRLIYYSQIVNDFQKGDIAEGYSVSREKKESFPLTVTSAQKNPTAFYLCASSIETVINVLGNQPQHFGDGTRLSIL.

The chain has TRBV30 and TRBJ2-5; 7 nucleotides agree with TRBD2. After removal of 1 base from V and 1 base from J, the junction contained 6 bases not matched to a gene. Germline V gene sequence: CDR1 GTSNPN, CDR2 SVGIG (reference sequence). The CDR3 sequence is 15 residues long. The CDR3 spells CAWSARRGTQETQYF. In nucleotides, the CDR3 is TGTGCCTGGAGTGCTCGGCGGGGGACCCAAGAGACCCAGTACTTC.

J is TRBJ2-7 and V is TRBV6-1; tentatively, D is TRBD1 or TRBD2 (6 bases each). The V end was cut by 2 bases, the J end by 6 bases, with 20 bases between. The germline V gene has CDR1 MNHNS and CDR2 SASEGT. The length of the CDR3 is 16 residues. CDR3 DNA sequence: TGTGCCAGCAGTGAAATTGGGGGGCGAATCTGGATCGAGCAGTACTTC. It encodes CASSEIGGRIWIEQYF.

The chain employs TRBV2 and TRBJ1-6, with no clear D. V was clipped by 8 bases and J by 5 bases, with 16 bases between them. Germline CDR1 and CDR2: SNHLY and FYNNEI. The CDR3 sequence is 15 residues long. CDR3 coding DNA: TGTGCCAGCTTTTTATCGGCAGGAGATAATTCACCCCTCCACTTT. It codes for CASFLSAGDNSPLHF.

CDR3 loop: CASSSPPQGSTEAFF. The DNA of the CDR3 is TGTGCCAGCAGCTCGCCCCCCCAGGGAAGCACTGAAGCTTTCTTT. V and J are TRBV7-9 and TRBJ1-1, with D possibly matching TRBD1 (5 bases). The germline V gene encodes CDR1 SEHNR and CDR2 FQNEAQ (reference sequence). The CDR3 consists of 15 residues. V shed 4 bases and J shed 4 bases, with 16 bases lying between them.